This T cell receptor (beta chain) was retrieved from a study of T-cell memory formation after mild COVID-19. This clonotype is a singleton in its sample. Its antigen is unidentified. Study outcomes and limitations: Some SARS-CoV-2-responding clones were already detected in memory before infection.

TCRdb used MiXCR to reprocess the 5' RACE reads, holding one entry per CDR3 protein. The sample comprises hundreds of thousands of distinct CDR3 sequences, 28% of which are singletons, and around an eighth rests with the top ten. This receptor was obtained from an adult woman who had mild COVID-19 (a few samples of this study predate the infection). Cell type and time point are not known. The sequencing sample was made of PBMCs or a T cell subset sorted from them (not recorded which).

For the CDR3, the DNA is TGTGCCAGCAGCCAGACAGGGGGAGCTTTCTTT. Translation gives CASSQTGGAFF. This rearrangement joins TRBV3-1 to TRBJ1-1; TRBD1 aligns across 9 bases. Germline CDR1 reads LGHDT; CDR2 reads YNNKEL (reference sequence). The trim removed 3 bases at V and 10 bases at J, leaving 0 bases unmatched. There are 11 residues in the CDR3.